This is a list of T cell receptor beta chains from one sample in a study of blood T cell repertoires in COVID-19. Clones were read by immunoSEQ multiplex PCR, and TCRdb kept only the in-frame ones, dropping some. There are fewer than 130,000 clones in the sample; 70% to 90% occur only once, and around 2.2% lies in the top ten. The sample taken for sequencing was peripheral blood. The receptors originated from a human donor in a cohort sampled during active COVID-19. The CDR3 runs from the conserved cysteine through the conserved F or W. A D gene is named only where the DNA matches it firmly. Only some rows state a clone size, as once, few, many or a class for expanded clones.

>few|TRBJ2-7|16|TRBV4-2|TRBD2
CASSQDLASGGGEQYF
TGTGCCAGCAGCCAAGACCTTGCTAGCGGGGGTGGTGAGCAGTACTTC
>-|TRBJ1-6|13|TRBV12-3/TRBV12-4|-
CASRSSYNSPLHF
TGTGCAAGTCGGAGCTCCTATAATTCACCCCTCCACTTT
>-|TRBJ2-3|12|TRBV2|TRBD2
CASSDRGDTQYF
TGTGCCAGCAGTGATCGGGGGGACACGCAGTATTTT
>-|TRBJ1-1|17|TRBV11-2|-
CASSTHPRGVMNTEAFF
TGTGCCAGCAGCACCCACCCACGCGGCGTAATGAACACTGAAGCTTTCTTT
>-|TRBJ2-1|17|TRBV28|TRBD2
CASSPGTSGGSYNEQFF
TGTGCCAGCAGTCCTGGGACTAGCGGGGGCTCCTACAATGAGCAGTTCTTC
>-|TRBJ1-3|15|TRBV9|TRBD1
CASSPQGARGNTIYF
TGTGCCAGCAGCCCACAGGGGGCGCGCGGAAACACCATATATTTT
>-|TRBJ2-7|13|TRBV23-1|-
CASSRRRGDEQYF
TGCGCCAGCAGTCGACGCAGGGGAGACGAGCAGTACTTC
>-|TRBJ2-7|16|TRBV21-1|-
CASSKVGSGSPYEQYF
-
>-|TRBJ2-1|20|TRBV18|TRBD2
CASSPTQLAGGGSSYNEQFF
TGTGCCAGCTCACCAACTCAACTAGCGGGAGGGGGTAGCTCCTACAATGAGCAGTTCTTC
>-|TRBJ2-7|15|TRBV2|-
CASSEGQGRTYEQYF
TGTGCCAGCAGTGAAGGGCAGGGTAGGACCTACGAGCAGTACTTC
>-|TRBJ1-1|18|TRBV27|-
CASSLYSPGSALNTEAFF
TGTGCCAGCAGTTTATATTCCCCCGGCAGCGCCTTGAACACTGAAGCTTTCTTT
>-|TRBJ2-1|13|TRBV12-3/TRBV12-4|-
CASSLYSHREQFF
TGTGCCAGCAGCCTCTATTCCCATCGGGAGCAGTTCTTC
>-|TRBJ2-7|15|TRBV15|-
CATSRDLGQSYEQYF
TGTGCCACCAGCAGAGATTTGGGGCAGAGCTACGAGCAGTACTTC
>-|TRBJ2-3|14|TRBV7-9|TRBD2
CASRTSGYTDTQYF
TGTGCCAGCAGGACTAGCGGATACACAGATACGCAGTATTTT
>-|TRBJ2-3|16|TRBV27|-
CASSPPFGAMTDTQYF
TGTGCCAGCAGTCCCCCCTTTGGAGCAATGACAGATACGCAGTATTTT
>few|TRBJ1-6|14|TRBV7-9|-
CASSLGAGGSPLHF
TGTGCCAGCAGCTTAGGGGCCGGTGGTTCACCCCTCCACTTT
>-|TRBJ1-2|16|TRBV9|TRBD1
CASSAGGSTGGYGYTF
TGTGCCAGCAGCGCCGGCGGGAGTACAGGGGGCTATGGCTACACCTTC
>-|TRBJ1-2|15|TRBV7-3|-
CASSLRGESGYGYTF
TGTGCCAGCAGCTTAAGGGGAGAGTCAGGCTATGGCTACACCTTC
>-|TRBJ2-1|17|TRBV9|TRBD2
CASSAGLAGGSYNEQFF
TGTGCCAGCAGCGCCGGACTAGCGGGGGGGAGCTACAATGAGCAGTTCTTC
>-|TRBJ2-1|13|TRBV6-5|TRBD1
CASSPGQENKQFF
TGTGCCAGCAGTCCGGGACAGGAAAACAAGCAGTTCTTC